These 5 T cell receptor beta chains were sequenced from one sample in a study of MAIT cells during Salmonella Paratyphi A infection. Study results and limitations: Oligoclonal MAIT cells preferred TRBV20 and TRBV6, with usage seemingly unaffected by infection.

Described time point: before S. Paratyphi A challenge (baseline). The MAIT cell gate was Valpha7.2+ CD161+ T cells, sorted by flow cytometry. A single record per CDR3 protein comes from TCRdb applying MiXCR to the 5' RACE reads. There are fewer than 650 distinct CDR3 sequences in the sample; 35% to 40% occur only once, and 40% to 55% lies in the top ten. No cognate antigen is known for these TCRs. Sequencing used MAIT cells from blood, obtained at the first sampling point of the challenge study. The receptors stem from a person aged 18 to 75 who was deliberately infected with Salmonella Paratyphi A in a paratyphoid fever challenge study.

This chain links TRBV20-1 with TRBJ1-1, with TRBD1 matching over 7 bases. V shed 5 bases, J shed 5 bases, and the junction held 2 bases outside the gene matches. Per the germline V gene, CDR1 is DFQATT and CDR2 is SNEGSKA (reference sequence). CDR3 length equals 11 residues. The CDR3 here is CSAPRGTEAFF. The CDR3 DNA reads as TGCAGTGCTCCCAGGGGGACTGAAGCTTTCTTT.

The chain recombines TRBV20-1 with TRBJ2-5; 10 bases map to TRBD2. CDR1 is DFQATT and CDR2 is SNEGSKA in the germline V gene (reference sequence). Losses at the gene ends were 4 bases for V and 5 bases for J; bases not matched to a gene: 7. The CDR3 covers 14 residues. CDR3 protein: CSAKAGTSEETQYF. For the CDR3, the DNA is TGCAGTGCTAAAGCCGGGACTAGCGAGGAGACCCAGTACTTC.

The V and J genes are TRBV29-1 and TRBJ2-7; 10 nucleotides align to TRBD2. Unmatched junction bases numbered 4, after V lost 4 bases and J lost 1 base. This CDR3 region has 14 residues. Germline assignment: CDR1 SQVTM and CDR2 ANQGSEA. Here the CDR3 reads CSVGTGLASYEQYF. The CDR3 nucleotides read TGCAGCGTTGGAACGGGACTAGCGTCCTACGAGCAGTACTTC.

Within the sample, this clonotype is hyperexpanded (1% or more). The chain joins TRBV6-4 to TRBJ2-3; no clear D. Trimming left V 2 bases short and J 3 bases short, with 0 bases between. The germline CDR1 and CDR2 sequences are MRHNA and SNTAGT. The CDR3 runs 11 residues. CDR3 bases: TGTGCCAGCAGTGACACAGATACGCAGTATTTT. Protein: CASSDTDTQYF.

This clonotype is judged large (0.1 to 1%). The rearrangement joins TRBV20-1 to TRBJ2-1; possibly TRBD1 for D (6 bases). Per germline, CDR1 DFQATT and CDR2 SNEGSKA (reference sequence). Trimming removed 2 bases from V and 5 bases from J, with 13 bases in between. This CDR3 is 14 amino acids long. DNA of the CDR3: TGCAGTGCTAGAACCCACAGGGAGCACAATGAGCAGTTCTTC. Translated, it gives CSARTHREHNEQFF.